This is a list of T cell receptor beta chains from one sample in a study of regulatory T cells in long-lasting Graves disease. TCRdb redid the calling of the multiplex PCR reads with MiXCR, one entry per CDR3 protein. The table has about 210,000 distinct CDR3 sequences, roughly 19% seen once. The same specimen was also included in a second study, on T cells in Graves' hyperthyroidism and ophthalmopathy.

This material consisted of peripheral blood mononuclear cells (PBMCs), taken at new diagnosis, from a patient treated with antithyroid drugs. The receptors come from a woman in her twenties or thirties with Graves disease. Each CDR3 is given with its conserved first and last residue. Each record gives: clone size, J gene, V gene, D gene, CDR3 length, CDR3 DNA, CDR3 protein. A D gene is named only where the DNA matches it firmly. Not all rows give a size; the values are once, few, many and, for expanded clones, a class.

clone_size: many
j_call: TRBJ2-5
v_call: TRBV15
d_call: TRBD2
cdr3_length: 14
cdr3_nt: TGTGCCACCAGCAGCCTGGCGGGAGAAGAGACCCAGTACTTC
cdr3_aa: CATSSLAGEETQYF

clone_size: few
j_call: TRBJ2-7
v_call: TRBV28
d_call: TRBD1
cdr3_length: 16
cdr3_nt: TGTGCCAGCAGAGCTGGGACAGGGGGCGGAACCTACGAGCAGTACTTC
cdr3_aa: CASRAGTGGGTYEQYF

clone_size: many
j_call: TRBJ1-2
v_call: TRBV29-1
d_call: NA
cdr3_length: 13
cdr3_nt: TGCAGCGTTGCCGGGACCGGTAACTATGGCTACACCTTC
cdr3_aa: CSVAGTGNYGYTF

clone_size: NA
j_call: TRBJ2-7
v_call: TRBV2
d_call: NA
cdr3_length: 14
cdr3_nt: TGTGCCAGCAGGGAGGACGGTTTTTCGCGGGAGCAGTACTTC
cdr3_aa: CASREDGFSREQYF

clone_size: many
j_call: TRBJ2-7
v_call: TRBV20-1
d_call: TRBD1
cdr3_length: 14
cdr3_nt: TGCAGTGCCCCCCCAGGGACAGGGTCCTACGAGCAGTACTTC
cdr3_aa: CSAPPGTGSYEQYF

clone_size: many
j_call: TRBJ2-1
v_call: TRBV7-9
d_call: TRBD2
cdr3_length: 15
cdr3_nt: TGTGCCAGCAGCCCCCGACTAGCGGGGTACAATGAGCAGTTCTTC
cdr3_aa: CASSPRLAGYNEQFF

clone_size: many
j_call: TRBJ1-2
v_call: TRBV14
d_call: NA
cdr3_length: 14
cdr3_nt: TGTGCCAGCAGCCCAAGGACGGTCTCTCGGGGCTACACCTTC
cdr3_aa: CASSPRTVSRGYTF

clone_size: many
j_call: TRBJ2-7
v_call: TRBV2
d_call: NA
cdr3_length: 13
cdr3_nt: TGTGCCAGCAGCGGGATTTTGTGGGCCGAGCAGTACTTC
cdr3_aa: CASSGILWAEQYF

clone_size: many
j_call: TRBJ1-2
v_call: TRBV6-1
d_call: NA
cdr3_length: 12
cdr3_nt: TGTGCCAGCAGCTCTGGGACGGTCGGCTACACCTTC
cdr3_aa: CASSSGTVGYTF

clone_size: many
j_call: TRBJ2-7
v_call: TRBV28
d_call: NA
cdr3_length: 16
cdr3_nt: TGTGCCAGCAGTTTACCTAGGGGGTTTGATAGCTACGAGCAGTACTTC
cdr3_aa: CASSLPRGFDSYEQYF